This T cell receptor beta chain was identified in a study of blood T cell repertoires in COVID-19. About the research overall: The origin of the acute and convalescent COVID-19 samples was the United States, Italy and Spain.

The CDR3 is 15 amino acids. Germline V gives CDR1 GTSNPN, CDR2 SVGIG (reference sequence). Unmatched junction bases numbered 9, after V lost 0 bases and J lost 5 bases. In the authors' methods: The assay estimated nucleated cells by amplifying reference gene primers. Sequencing used immunoSEQ multiplex PCR; TCRdb keeps in-frame clones, though not all of them. The V and J calls and clone size were taken over from that table, and D and trimming were inferred from the DNA. Of 150,000 or so clones in the sample, 70% to 80% are singletons; the top ten hold about 9.4%. The sample comprised peripheral blood. This TCR was sampled from a woman between 50 and 59 years old with active or convalescent COVID-19. The chain joins TRBV30 to TRBJ1-2; 7 bases are a match to TRBD1. This CDR3 is CAWSVNGRGTYGYTF. DNA for the CDR3: TGTGCCTGGAGTGTAAATGGCAGGGGGACGTATGGCTACACCTTC.